The 30 T cell receptor beta chains presented below share a single source sample, sequenced in a study of breast tumors, draining lymph nodes, adjacent tissues. TCRdb reprocessed the multiplex PCR reads with MiXCR, giving one entry per CDR3 protein. The sample yields around 20,000 distinct CDR3 sequences, more than 25% seen once. Sequenced material: breast tumor tissue. These receptors originate from a female donor with breast cancer. Some clones in this sample may be carry-over from other donors' samples.

The V and J genes are TRBV7-9 and TRBJ2-5; tentatively, D is TRBD1 or TRBD2 (6 bases each). The germline gives CDR1 SEHNR, CDR2 FQNEAQ (reference sequence). The ends were cut back, 3 bases at V and 4 bases at J, with 12 bases in the middle. There are 14 residues in the CDR3. The CDR3 loop is CASSLYGGGETQYF. CDR3 nucleotides: TGTGCCAGCAGCTTGTACGGGGGCGGAGAGACCCAGTACTTC.

This clonotype was found many times. V and J are TRBV6-6 and TRBJ2-7, with TRBD2 matching over 11 bases. This CDR3 has 15 residues. Per germline, CDR1 MNHNY and CDR2 SVGAGI (reference sequence). Trimming took 2 bases from V and 2 from J; bases not matched to a gene: 2. The CDR3 sequence is CASSYRTSGPYEQYF. CDR3 DNA: TGTGCCAGCAGTTACCGGACTAGCGGGCCCTACGAGCAGTACTTC.

This clonotype appeared a few times. The junction and the germline gene differ at one end; a read error may be behind it. The V and J genes are TRBV7-2 and TRBJ1-5, with a tentative D call TRBD1 (5 bases). Germline V gene lookup returns CDR1 SGHTA and CDR2 FQGNSA. The CDR3 consists of 13 residues. The CDR3 region has the DNA TGTGCCAGCAGCTTACAGGGAAATCGGCCCCAGCATTTT. Translating it yields CASSLQGNRPQHF.

Many counts were recorded for this clonotype. The chain uses TRBV19 and TRBJ1-4, with D perhaps matching TRBD1 (5 bases). CDR1 LNHDA and CDR2 SQIVND come from the germline V gene (reference sequence). Trimming took off 7 bases at V and 0 bases at J, with 12 bases between the two ends. This CDR3 is 15 amino acids long. The chain's CDR3 is CASKAGDATNEKLFF. The CDR3 coding sequence is TGTGCCAGTAAGGCGGGGGACGCAACTAATGAAAAACTGTTTTTT.

As regards this clonotype: Relative to the germline gene, one junction end is altered; a read error may explain this. The chain combines TRBV5-5 with TRBJ1-6, with D maybe TRBD1 (6 bases). The CDR3 consists of 15 residues. The V gene's germline CDR1 is SGHKS and CDR2 YYEKEE (reference sequence). CDR3 amino acids: CASSSGQTYNSPPHF. DNA for the CDR3: TGTGCCAGCAGCTCTGGACAGACGTATAATTCACCCCCCCACTTT.

The J gene is TRBJ1-2, the V gene TRBV6-6, with D hard to call. The V end lost 4 bases, the J end lost 5 bases, and 11 bases lay between the germline ends. CDR3 length: 13 residues. CDR1 is MNHNY and CDR2 is SVGAGI in the germline V gene (reference sequence). CDR3 sequence: CASSSRAGYGYTF. In DNA form, the CDR3 reads TGTGCCAGCAGTTCCCGCGCGGGGTATGGCTACACCTTC.

This chain links TRBV28 with TRBJ1-5; TRBD1 aligns across 11 bases. Trimming cost V 2 bases and J 6 bases; bases outside gene matches: 6. The CDR3 is 16 residues long. Germline CDR1 reads MDHEN; CDR2 reads SYDVKM. DNA of the CDR3: TGTGCCAGCAGTTTAAGAGGACAGGGGGCAAGTCAGCCCCAGCATTTT. Amino acid sequence: CASSLRGQGASQPQHF.

At least ten counts were recorded for this clonotype. The chain couples TRBV5-1 to TRBJ1-2; the D gene is possibly TRBD1 (5 bases). The germline V gene has CDR1 SGHRS and CDR2 YFSETQ. V was pared by 1 base and J by 8 bases, with 15 bases between. This CDR3 comprises 14 residues. For the CDR3, the DNA is TGCGCCAGCAGCTTGTCGGACACCACGGAAGGCTACACCTTC. This sequence encodes CASSLSDTTEGYTF.

This clonotype was recorded many times. The gene calls are TRBV15 and TRBJ2-5; TRBD1 agrees at 9 bases. The J segment lost 7 bases and the V segment lost 3 bases, leaving 3 bases of the junction unmatched. CDR1 is LNHNV and CDR2 is YYDKDF in the germline V gene (reference sequence). The CDR3 spans 13 residues. The CDR3 DNA follows: TGTGCCACCAGCAGGAGGACAGGGGCGACCCAGTACTTC. Protein: CATSRRTGATQYF.

V and J are TRBV7-6 and TRBJ2-1; 12 nucleotides match TRBD1. Germline values: CDR1 SGHVS, CDR2 FNYEAQ. V lost 7 bases, J lost 6 bases, and 7 bases stayed unmatched. CDR3 length: 15 residues. CDR3 sequence (DNA): TGTGCCAGCACACTGGGACAGGGGGCCCTCAATGAGCAGTTCTTC. Translation gives CASTLGQGALNEQFF.

This clonotype was seen many times. This chain connects TRBV7-9 to TRBJ2-7; the match to TRBD1 covers 10 bases. CDR3 length: 16 amino acids. Germline-derived CDR1 and CDR2 are SEHNR and FQNEAQ (reference sequence). V trimming: 5 bases; J trimming: 5 bases; junction bases outside the gene matches: 12. CDR3 sequence (DNA): TGTGCCAGCAGCCCTACCCCCGGGACAGGGGACGACGAGCAGTACTTC. Translated: CASSPTPGTGDDEQYF.

This clonotype appeared many times. The chain recombines TRBV20-1 with TRBJ2-2; 11 bases are shared with TRBD2. The CDR3 covers 16 residues. The V gene's germline CDR1 is DFQATT and CDR2 SNEGSKA (reference sequence). Trimming took 0 bases from V and 3 from J; bases not matched to a gene: 3. The CDR3 is CSARDPTSGDTGELFF. CDR3 DNA sequence: TGCAGTGCTAGAGACCCGACTAGCGGGGACACCGGGGAGCTGTTTTTT.

The chain has TRBV20-1 and TRBJ2-7; weak D call: TRBD1 (5 bases). The CDR3 is made up of 13 amino acids. The V end was cut by 4 bases, the J end by 2 bases, with 12 bases between. The V gene's germline CDR1 is DFQATT and CDR2 SNEGSKA (reference sequence). The CDR3 DNA is TGCAGTGCTATCCAGGGATCCACCTACGAGCAGTACTTC. Translated, it gives CSAIQGSTYEQYF.

Ten or more counts support this clonotype. This chain joins TRBV30 and TRBJ2-7; a weak D match, TRBD2 (7 bases). Trimming stripped 0 bases from V and 2 bases from J, with 14 bases between. The CDR3 is 15 amino acids. The germline CDR1 and CDR2 sequences are GTSNPN and SVGIG (reference sequence). This CDR3 reads CAWSVGGGATYEQYF. The CDR3 region has the DNA TGTGCCTGGAGTGTAGGCGGGGGCGCAACCTACGAGCAGTACTTC. The full variable domain, in which reference TRBV30 and TRBJ2-7 provide the parts outside the CDR3, is SQTIHQWPATLVQPVGSPLSLECTVEGTSNPNLYWYRQAAGRGLQLLFYSVGIGQISSEVPQNLSASRPQDRQFILSSKKLLLSDSGFYLCAWSVGGGATYEQYFGPGTRLTVT.

Turning to this clonotype: A read error may be the cause here, since a much bigger clone is one base away. This CDR3 is CAGSLGGAYSNQPQHF. CDR3 in DNA: TGTGCCGGCAGCTTAGGAGGAGCCTATAGCAATCAGCCCCAGCATTTT. This chain uses TRBV11-2 with TRBJ1-5; D call uncertain. The CDR3 is made up of 16 amino acids. Germline CDR1 is SGHAT and CDR2 is FQNNGV.

As regards this clonotype: A much larger clone differs by one base, so this may be a read error. The V call is TRBV7-9, the J call TRBJ2-2; D uncertain. From germline, CDR1 is SEHNR and CDR2 FQNEAQ (reference sequence). The CDR3 has 14 amino acids. This CDR3 is CTSSLVANTGELFF. CDR3 nucleotides: TGTACCAGCAGCTTAGTAGCGAACACCGGGGAGCTGTTTTTT.

This clonotype has a count of ten or more. A read error may produce the germline difference seen at one junction end. V is TRBV4-2 and J is TRBJ1-5; D not certain. Germline CDR1 and CDR2: LGHNA and YNFKEQ. This CDR3 contains 14 residues. The CDR3 here is CASSQGPSIQPQHF. CDR3 DNA sequence: TGTGCCAGCAGCCAAGGCCCCAGCATTCAGCCCCAGCATTTT.

This clonotype was counted at least ten times. This sequence joins TRBV11-2 and TRBJ2-1; D perhaps matches TRBD2 (5 bases). This CDR3 contains 15 residues. Looked up from germline, CDR1 is SGHAT and CDR2 is FQNNGV. The V gene lost 3 bases and the J gene lost 6 bases, with 15 bases spanning the gap. CDR3 protein: CASSLRRVARNEQFF. The CDR3 region has the DNA TGTGCCAGCAGCTTGAGAAGGGTAGCGCGCAATGAGCAGTTCTTC.

This clonotype has at least ten counts. V and J are TRBV27 and TRBJ2-7, with a tentative D call TRBD1 (5 bases). The CDR3 covers 12 residues. With 10 bases removed from V and 1 base from J, the gap between germline ends came to 11 bases. Germline V gene lookup returns CDR1 MNHEY and CDR2 SMNVEV (reference sequence). The chain's CDR3 is CATMGPSYEQYF. The CDR3 region has the DNA TGTGCCACTATGGGGCCGTCCTACGAGCAGTACTTC.

This clonotype is medium-sized by share. V and J are TRBV5-1 and TRBJ2-3; 8 bases agree with TRBD2. Trimming at V came to 6 bases and at J to 4 bases, leaving 7 bases not matched to a gene. The germline V gene has CDR1 SGHRS and CDR2 YFSETQ. The CDR3 runs to 14 residues. The CDR3 coding sequence is TGCGCCAGCAAAAAAGCGGGAGTCTCAGATACGCAGTATTTT. It specifies CASKKAGVSDTQYF. The full variable domain, in which reference TRBV5-1 and TRBJ2-3 provide the parts outside the CDR3, is KAGVTQTPRYLIKTRGQQVTLSCSPISGHRSVSWYQQTPGQGLQFLFEYFSETQRNKGNFPGRFSGRQFSNSRSEMNVSTLELGDSALYLCASKKAGVSDTQYFGPGTRLTVL.

This clonotype appeared many times. The chain has TRBV12-3 or TRBV12-4 and TRBJ2-2, with TRBD1 as a possible D gene (6 bases). The CDR3 spans 14 residues. With 8 bases removed from V and 4 bases from J, the gap between germline ends came to 14 bases. The CDR3 loop is CASDGRGRTGELFF. In DNA form, the CDR3 reads TGTGCCAGCGACGGCAGGGGCCGCACCGGGGAGCTGTTTTTT.

This clonotype was found many times. The chain carries TRBV5-1 and TRBJ2-1; 11 nucleotides line up with TRBD2. Unmatched junction bases numbered 11, after V lost 3 bases and J lost 6 bases. The CDR3 spans 17 residues. Germline V CDR1 and CDR2: SGHRS, YFSETQ. This CDR3 reads CASSSLNSGRGFNEQFF. In DNA, the CDR3 is TGCGCCAGCAGCTCTCTAAATAGCGGGAGGGGGTTCAATGAGCAGTTCTTC.

This clonotype has at least ten counts. The CDR3 protein is CASSLAPTGNYGYTF. CDR3 bases: TGTGCCAGCAGCTTGGCCCCTACAGGGAACTATGGCTACACCTTC. The rearrangement uses TRBV5-6 and TRBJ1-2, with D possibly being TRBD1 (6 bases). CDR3 length equals 15 residues. Deletions cut 0 bases from V and 2 bases from J, with 11 bases between. Germline lookup yields CDR1 SGHDT and CDR2 YYEEEE.

This clonotype has ten or more counts. CDR3 residues: CASSHFRGPQETQYF. The CDR3 bases are TGCGCCAGCAGCCATTTCAGGGGTCCCCAAGAGACCCAGTACTTC. This chain connects TRBV4-1 to TRBJ2-5; D perhaps matches TRBD1 (6 bases). Germline V gene sequence: CDR1 MGHRA, CDR2 YSYEKL. The CDR3 is 15 residues long. The V and J ends lost 3 bases and 1 base respectively, with 12 bases between them.

This clonotype was detected many times. J is TRBJ1-2 and V is TRBV20-1; D is ambiguous. V dropped 5 bases and J dropped 3 bases, with 7 bases sitting between them. The germline V gene encodes CDR1 DFQATT and CDR2 SNEGSKA (reference sequence). The CDR3 is 11 amino acids. CDR3 in amino acids: CSAPVDYGYTF. As DNA, the CDR3 is TGCAGTGCTCCCGTGGACTATGGCTACACCTTC.

This clonotype has at least ten counts. The rearrangement joins TRBV2 to TRBJ2-1; TRBD2 aligns across 8 bases. The CDR3 loop spans 17 amino acids. After removal of 3 bases from V and 2 bases from J, the junction contained 9 bases not matched to a gene. CDR1 SNHLY and CDR2 FYNNEI come from the germline V gene. The CDR3 region is CASSDIGTRGPYNEQFF. CDR3 nucleotide sequence: TGTGCCAGCAGTGATATTGGGACTAGGGGCCCCTACAATGAGCAGTTCTTC.

In this sample, this clonotype turned up a few times. The V gene is TRBV12-3 or TRBV12-4, the J gene TRBJ2-4; TRBD2 aligns across 11 bases. CDR3 length equals 15 residues. J lost 2 bases, V lost 7 bases, and 4 bases had no gene match. CDR3 region: CASTLAGGPKNIQYF. Here the CDR3 DNA reads TGTGCCAGCACCCTAGCGGGAGGTCCCAAAAACATTCAGTACTTC.

This clonotype was observed at least ten times. The chain couples TRBV4-2 to TRBJ2-1; no firm D call. CDR1 and CDR2 (germline): LGHNA, YNFKEQ. There are 14 residues in the CDR3. V lost 2 bases, J lost 7 bases, and 12 bases lay in between. CDR3: CASSQLGPLNEQFF. The CDR3 DNA follows: TGTGCCAGCAGCCAACTTGGCCCCCTAAATGAGCAGTTCTTC.

This clonotype was counted many times. The chain has TRBV27 and TRBJ1-3; 8 nucleotides match TRBD1. Germline V gene lookup returns CDR1 MNHEY and CDR2 SMNVEV (reference sequence). The CDR3 has 15 amino acids. After removal of 5 bases from V and 0 bases from J, the junction contained 3 bases not matched to a gene. The CDR3 spells CASSNGQGSGNTIYF. The CDR3 nucleotides read TGTGCCAGCAGTAATGGACAGGGCTCTGGAAACACCATATATTTT.

The table lists this clonotype with many counts. The J gene is TRBJ1-4, the V gene TRBV25-1; D call uncertain. The germline CDR1 and CDR2 sequences are MGHDK and SYGVNS. Trimming left V 2 bases short and J 12 bases short, with 10 bases between. The CDR3 length is 12 residues. The CDR3 loop reads CASSESLGELFF. In DNA form, the CDR3 reads TGTGCCAGCAGTGAAAGTCTGGGAGAACTGTTTTTT. The full variable domain, in which reference TRBV25-1 and TRBJ1-4 provide the parts outside the CDR3, is EADIYQTPRYLVIGTGKKITLECSQTMGHDKMYWYQQDPGMELHLIHYSYGVNSTEKGDLSSESTVSRIRTEHFPLTLESARPSHTSQYLCASSESLGELFFGSGTQLSVL.